These 16 T cell receptor beta chains came from one sample sequenced in a study of CD8 T cells in Susac syndrome. About 0.5 to 1 ug RNA was reverse transcribed with random hexamers. TCRdb recomputed calls from the immunoSEQ multiplex PCR reads with MiXCR, one row per CDR3 protein. The sample records about 190,000 distinct CDR3 sequences, approximately 94% being singletons. The specimen was CD4+ T cells from PBMCs. The receptors here all came from a human donor in good health.

This chain's CDR3 is CAISDRGNTIYF. The CDR3 DNA is TGTGCCATCAGTGACAGGGGAAACACCATATATTTT. This chain joins TRBV10-3 and TRBJ1-3; D unclear. The CDR3 covers 12 residues. Germline CDR1 ENHRY, CDR2 SYGVKD. The ends were cut back, 3 bases at V and 4 bases at J, with 4 bases in the middle.

The chain joins TRBV20-1 to TRBJ2-3, with D maybe TRBD1 (5 bases). CDR3 length equals 14 residues. Germline V gene lookup returns CDR1 DFQATT and CDR2 SNEGSKA (reference sequence). Trimming shortened V by 6 bases and J by 0 bases, and 13 bases separated the two germline ends. The CDR3 loop reads CSALSAGSTDTQYF. CDR3 bases: TGCAGTGCCCTATCGGCAGGGAGCACAGATACGCAGTATTTT.

This clonotype has a handful of counts. This chain links TRBV28 with TRBJ1-1, with 10 bases fitting TRBD1. CDR3 size: 13 residues. V lost 5 bases to trimming and J lost 4 bases; unmatched junction nucleotides: 1. The germline V gene has CDR1 MDHEN and CDR2 SYDVKM. The CDR3 DNA sequence: TGTGCCAGCAGTCGGACAGGGGGCACTGAAGCTTTCTTT. Translating gives CASSRTGGTEAFF. Together with reference TRBV28 and TRBJ1-1, the CDR3 gives the full variable domain: DVKVTQSSRYLVKRTGEKVFLECVQDMDHENMFWYRQDPGLGLRLIYFSYDVKMKEKGDIPEGYSVSREKKERFSLILESASTNQTSMYLCASSRTGGTEAFFGQGTRLTVV.

The chain is built from TRBV4-2 and TRBJ1-4; 8 bases are shared with TRBD1. The CDR3 has 14 amino acids. Germline V CDR1 and CDR2: LGHNA, YNFKEQ. J was trimmed by 7 bases and V by 4 bases; bases with no gene match: 5. The chain's CDR3 is CASSPQGGGEKLFF. The CDR3 DNA reads TGTGCCAGCAGCCCACAGGGGGGGGGTGAAAAACTGTTTTTT.

This rearrangement joins TRBV19 to TRBJ1-1; a weak D match, TRBD1 (6 bases). Germline CDR1 and CDR2: LNHDA and SQIVND (reference sequence). The ends were cut back, 3 bases at V and 1 base at J, with 9 bases in the middle. The CDR3 is 14 residues long. The CDR3 protein is CASSMPGANTEAFF. The CDR3 DNA is TGTGCCAGTAGTATGCCGGGGGCGAACACTGAAGCTTTCTTT.

J is TRBJ2-5 and V is TRBV20-1; D unclear. In germline, CDR1 is DFQATT, CDR2 SNEGSKA (reference sequence). Trimming stripped 3 bases from V and 2 bases from J, with 10 bases between. This CDR3 is 13 amino acids long. Here the CDR3 reads CSASRPLQETQYF. The CDR3 DNA is TGCAGTGCTAGTCGACCGCTGCAAGAGACCCAGTACTTC.

The chain combines TRBV7-2 with TRBJ1-5; the match to TRBD1 covers 7 bases. The junction had 10 bases not matched to a gene; V was cut back by 3 bases and J by 11 bases. This CDR3 has 14 amino acids. CDR1 is SGHTA, CDR2 FQGNSA, per germline. The CDR3 bases are TGTGCCAGCAGCTTGATCGGGACAGACCTTACCCAGCATTTT. Protein: CASSLIGTDLTQHF.

This chain connects TRBV29-1 to TRBJ1-5; D call uncertain. This CDR3 contains 13 residues. V dropped 4 bases and J dropped 3 bases, with 10 bases sitting between them. The germline CDR1 and CDR2 sequences are SQVTM and ANQGSEA. The CDR3 DNA sequence: TGCAGCGTTGCAGGTGGAGTCAATCAGCCCCAGCATTTT. Residues: CSVAGGVNQPQHF.

The chain joins TRBV28 to TRBJ2-7; the D is unclear. Trimming took 3 bases from V and 3 from J, leaving 6 bases between them. This CDR3 contains 12 residues. Germline V gene data show CDR1 as MDHEN and CDR2 as SYDVKM. CDR3 nucleotides: TGTGCCAGCAGTTTCAGCTTCTACGAGCAGTACTTC. It yields the protein CASSFSFYEQYF.

The rearrangement links TRBV28 to TRBJ2-6; D ambiguous. The V gene lost 5 bases and the J gene lost 4 bases, with 21 bases spanning the gap. This CDR3 has 18 amino acids. The V gene's germline CDR1 is MDHEN and CDR2 SYDVKM. CDR3 coding DNA: TGTGCCAGCAGTATGCCCGGTTTTCCCGGTGGGGGGGCCAACGTCCTGACTTTC. Its protein product is CASSMPGFPGGGANVLTF.

The chain employs TRBV5-6 and TRBJ2-7; TRBD1 or TRBD2 may be the D gene (5 bases each). There are 11 residues in the CDR3. Germline-derived CDR1 and CDR2 are SGHDT and YYEEEE. CDR3 nucleotide sequence: TGTGCCAGCAGCTTCGGGGCAGCAGTGGACGTC. Its protein is CASSFGAAVDV.

The chain employs TRBV2 and TRBJ1-1, with D unclear. This CDR3 comprises 14 residues. V dropped 6 bases and J dropped 3 bases, with 14 bases sitting between them. The V gene's germline CDR1 is SNHLY and CDR2 FYNNEI. The CDR3 DNA follows: TGTGCCAGCAGGGACGCCGGGAGCCACACTGAAGCTTTCTTT. Translation: CASRDAGSHTEAFF.

CDR3 DNA sequence: TGTGCCAGCAGCTCCGCCGGGTTTGAGCAGTTCTTC. Translated, it gives CASSSAGFEQFF. The chain combines TRBV13 with TRBJ2-1, with D uncertain. Trimming took 4 bases from V and 9 from J, leaving 10 bases between them. The length of the CDR3 is 12 residues. CDR1 is PRHDT, CDR2 FYEKMQ, per germline (reference sequence).

The rearrangement uses TRBV2 and TRBJ2-5; D gene uncertain. Germline loops: CDR1 SNHLY, CDR2 FYNNEI. The CDR3 covers 15 residues. V shed 6 bases and J shed 0 bases, with 14 bases lying between them. CDR3 residues: CASSPSQQYQETQYF. In DNA, the CDR3 is TGTGCCAGCAGCCCCTCTCAGCAGTACCAAGAGACCCAGTACTTC.

The chain is built from TRBV20-1 and TRBJ1-3; 11 bases map to TRBD1. The V gene end was trimmed by 5 bases and the J gene end by 3 bases; junction bases not matched to a gene: 3. Germline V gene sequence: CDR1 DFQATT, CDR2 SNEGSKA (reference sequence). The CDR3 extends over 14 amino acids. The CDR3 here is CSAPDRGLGNTIYF. The DNA of the CDR3 is TGCAGTGCTCCGGACAGGGGGCTTGGAAACACCATATATTTT.

The chain links TRBV6-1 to TRBJ2-4; D is undetermined. Germline V lookup: CDR1 MNHNS, CDR2 SASEGT. The CDR3 sequence is 15 residues long. V lost 7 bases to trimming and J lost 0 bases, with 13 bases between them. CDR3: CASTVRVLAKNIQYF. In DNA, the CDR3 is TGTGCCAGCACCGTTCGGGTCCTAGCCAAAAACATTCAGTACTTC.